This entry lists 10 T cell receptor beta chains sequenced from one sample in a study of blood T cell repertoires in COVID-19. Data came from immunoSEQ multiplex PCR; TCRdb stores just in-frame clones and leaves some out. The sample consists of about 80,000 clones, around 80% of them appearing once. The specimen was peripheral blood. The receptors here all came from a man aged 55-75 years with active or convalescent COVID-19.

The chain is built from TRBV3-1 (or the pseudogene TRBV3-2) and TRBJ2-5, with TRBD2 identical over 9 bases. CDR1 is LGHDT, CDR2 YNNKEL, per germline (reference sequence). The junction had 6 bases not matched to a gene; V was cut back by 5 bases and J by 2 bases. The CDR3 consists of 15 residues. CDR3 nucleotides: TGTGCCAGCAGCTATAGCGGGAGTCGACAAGAGACCCAGTACTTC. Its protein is CASSYSGSRQETQYF.

V and J are TRBV25-1 and TRBJ1-2, with unresolved D. The CDR3 has 13 residues. Trimming removed 1 base from V and 8 bases from J, with 11 bases in between. Looked up from germline, CDR1 is MGHDK and CDR2 is SYGVNS. The CDR3 region has the DNA TGTGCCAGCAGTGAATGGGAACGGGGAGGCTACACCTTC. Its protein is CASSEWERGGYTF.

This clone was seen just once. This chain links TRBV30 with TRBJ2-3; tentatively, D is TRBD2 (5 bases). Germline V gene data show CDR1 as GTSNPN and CDR2 as SVGIG (reference sequence). This CDR3 contains 12 residues. CDR3 region: CGAGASTDTQYF. The CDR3 nucleotides read TGTGGCGCGGGTGCCAGCACAGATACGCAGTATTTT.

This clone was counted once. V and J are TRBV6-2 or TRBV6-3 and TRBJ2-2, with 9 bases identical to TRBD1. This CDR3 contains 16 residues. Germline lookup yields CDR1 MNHEY and CDR2 SVGEGT. Unmatched junction bases numbered 5, after V lost 2 bases and J lost 4 bases. CDR3 in amino acids: CASSYRTGVPTGELFF. The CDR3 region has the DNA TGTGCCAGCAGTTACCGGACAGGGGTACCCACCGGGGAGCTGTTTTTT.

This clone has a single count. The CDR3 coding sequence is TGTGCCAGCTCACCACGGGTGGGAGCACAAGAGACCCAGTACTTC. Amino acid sequence: CASSPRVGAQETQYF. The chain employs TRBV18 and TRBJ2-5; D may be TRBD2 (5 bases). Germline V gene lookup returns CDR1 KGHSH and CDR2 LQKENI. The CDR3 spans 15 residues. Trimming cost V 1 base and J 2 bases, with 11 bases left between them.

This clone was seen a few times. The chain recombines TRBV7-3 with TRBJ2-7, with 9 nucleotides matching TRBD2. The germline V gene encodes CDR1 SGHTA and CDR2 FQGTGA. The CDR3 is made up of 19 amino acids. V trimming: 4 bases; J trimming: 2 bases; junction bases outside the gene matches: 18. Here the CDR3 DNA reads TGTGCCAGCAGCTCCGTTACTCTAGCGGGATCATTTCTCACCTACGAGCAGTACTTC. Translation gives CASSSVTLAGSFLTYEQYF.

The chain joins TRBV11-2 to TRBJ2-7; 11 positions agree with TRBD2. CDR1 and CDR2 from the germline V gene are SGHAT and FQNNGV. V dropped 3 bases and J dropped 2; count of bases not matched to a gene: 6. The CDR3 runs 16 residues. The CDR3 loop reads CASSFISGGGAYEQYF. In DNA form, the CDR3 reads TGTGCCAGCAGCTTCATTAGCGGGGGGGGAGCCTACGAGCAGTACTTC. The whole variable domain, remainder taken from reference TRBV11-2 and TRBJ2-7, is EAGVAQSPRYKIIEKRQSVAFWCNPISGHATLYWYQQILGQGPKLLIQFQNNGVVDDSQLPKDRFSAERLKGVDSTLKIQPAKLEDSAVYLCASSFISGGGAYEQYFGPGTRLTVT.

The chain combines TRBV29-1 with TRBJ1-1; 8 bases are shared with TRBD1. After removal of 7 bases from V and 6 bases from J, the junction contained 7 bases not matched to a gene. The CDR3 is 12 amino acids. Germline CDR1 reads SQVTM; CDR2 reads ANQGSEA. The CDR3 here is CSAKTGDAEAFF. The CDR3 DNA is TGCAGCGCCAAGACAGGGGACGCTGAAGCTTTCTTT.

The chain is built from TRBV6-5 and TRBJ2-1; 9 bases map to TRBD2. From germline, CDR1 is MNHEY and CDR2 SVGAGI. This CDR3 comprises 16 residues. V shed 0 bases, J shed 5 bases, and the junction held 5 bases outside the gene matches. CDR3 amino acids: CASSYSGGGVHNEQFF. Written as DNA, the CDR3 is TGTGCCAGCAGTTACTCGGGCGGGGGGGTCCACAATGAGCAGTTCTTC.

The chain combines TRBV6-6 with TRBJ1-6; D gene ambiguous. Germline loops: CDR1 MNHNY, CDR2 SVGAGI (reference sequence). The CDR3 is made up of 15 amino acids. Trimming left V 2 bases short and J 4 bases short, with 9 bases between. CDR3 bases: TGTGCCAGCAGTTACGTGGTCGGTTATAATTCACCCCTCCACTTT. This gives the protein CASSYVVGYNSPLHF.